This T cell receptor (beta chain) was identified during a study of cytomegalovirus exposure and HLA in healthy donors. This clone was counted only a few times. Vbeta (60) and Jbeta (13) primers were used in the PCR. TCRdb's copy holds only in-frame clones and misses some; the assay was immunoSEQ multiplex PCR. The profile shows 100,000 to 150,000 clones, over 60% of them singletons. V lost 6 bases, J lost 0 bases, and 12 bases lay in between. CDR3 size: 15 residues. In germline, CDR1 is MDHEN, CDR2 SYDVKM. The receptor comes from a man over 45 in good health and CMV-seronegative. Sequenced input: PBMCs. The chain has TRBV28 and TRBJ1-5; D is undetermined. CDR3 sequence (DNA): TGTGCCAGCAGACCCAGACTGAATAGCAATCAGCCCCAGCATTTT. Translated, it gives CASRPRLNSNQPQHF.